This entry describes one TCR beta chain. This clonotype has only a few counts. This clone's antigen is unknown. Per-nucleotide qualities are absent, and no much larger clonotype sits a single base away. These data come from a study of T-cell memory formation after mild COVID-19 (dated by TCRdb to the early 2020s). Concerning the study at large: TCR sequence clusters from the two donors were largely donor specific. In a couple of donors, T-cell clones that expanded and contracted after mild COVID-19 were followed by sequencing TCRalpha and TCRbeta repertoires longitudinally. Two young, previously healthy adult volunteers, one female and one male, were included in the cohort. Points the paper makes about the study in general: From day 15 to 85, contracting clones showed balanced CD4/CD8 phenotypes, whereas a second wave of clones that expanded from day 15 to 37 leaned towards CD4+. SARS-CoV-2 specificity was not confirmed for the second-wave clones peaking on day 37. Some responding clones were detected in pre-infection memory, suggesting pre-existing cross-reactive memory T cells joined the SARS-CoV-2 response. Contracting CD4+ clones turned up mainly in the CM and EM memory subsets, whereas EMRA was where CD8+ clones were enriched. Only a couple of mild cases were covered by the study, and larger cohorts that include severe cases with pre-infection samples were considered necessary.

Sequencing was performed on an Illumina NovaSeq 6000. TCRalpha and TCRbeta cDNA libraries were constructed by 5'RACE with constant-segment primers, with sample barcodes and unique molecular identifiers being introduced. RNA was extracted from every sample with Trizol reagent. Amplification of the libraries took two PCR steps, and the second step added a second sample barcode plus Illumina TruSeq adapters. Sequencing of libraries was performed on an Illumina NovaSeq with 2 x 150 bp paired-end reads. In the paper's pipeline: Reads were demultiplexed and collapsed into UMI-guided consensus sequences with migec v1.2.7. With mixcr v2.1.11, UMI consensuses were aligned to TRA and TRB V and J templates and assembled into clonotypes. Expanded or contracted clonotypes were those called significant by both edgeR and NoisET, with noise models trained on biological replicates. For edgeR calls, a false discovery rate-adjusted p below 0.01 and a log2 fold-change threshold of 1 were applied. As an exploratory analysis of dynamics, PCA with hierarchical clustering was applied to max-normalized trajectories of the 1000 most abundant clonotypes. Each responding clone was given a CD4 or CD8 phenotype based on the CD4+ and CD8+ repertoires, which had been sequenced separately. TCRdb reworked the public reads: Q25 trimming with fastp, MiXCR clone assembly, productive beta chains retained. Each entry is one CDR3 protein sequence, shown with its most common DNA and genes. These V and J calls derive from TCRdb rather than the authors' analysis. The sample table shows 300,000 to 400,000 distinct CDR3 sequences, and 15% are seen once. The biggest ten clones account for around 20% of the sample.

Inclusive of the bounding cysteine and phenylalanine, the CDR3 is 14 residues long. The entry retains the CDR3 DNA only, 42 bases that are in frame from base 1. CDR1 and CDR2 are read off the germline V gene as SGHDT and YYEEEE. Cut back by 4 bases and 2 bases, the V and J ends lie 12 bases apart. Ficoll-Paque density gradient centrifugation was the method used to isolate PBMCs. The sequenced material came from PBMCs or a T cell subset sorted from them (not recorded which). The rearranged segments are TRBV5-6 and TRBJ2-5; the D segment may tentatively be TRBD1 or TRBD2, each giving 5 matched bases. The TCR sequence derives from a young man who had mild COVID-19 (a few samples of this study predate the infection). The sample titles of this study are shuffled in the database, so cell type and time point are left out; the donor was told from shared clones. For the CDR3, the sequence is CASSPGTVQETQYF. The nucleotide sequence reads TGTGCCAGCAGCCCTGGGACGGTACAAGAGACCCAGTACTTC.